These T cell receptor beta chains were read from a single sample in a study of T cell responses to AZD1222 COVID-19 vaccine. Only in-frame clones appear in the TCRdb table, and some are missing; sequencing was by immunoSEQ multiplex PCR. The data show approximately 99,000 clones, approximately 89% seen once. This material consisted of peripheral blood, taken on day 0 of MenACWY control vaccination. These receptor sequences come from an adult in good health. Each CDR3 is given with its conserved first and last residue. Fields, in order: V gene, J gene, CDR3 protein.

TRBV2	TRBJ2-1	CASRAGTADEQFF
TRBV7-9	TRBJ1-1	CASSLALAQNTEAFF
TRBV30	TRBJ2-2	CAWRGQGPGELFF
TRBV9	TRBJ1-1	CASSVGTGTEAFF
TRBV20-1	TRBJ2-5	CSASSGTHQETQYF
TRBV11-2	TRBJ2-7	CASSRTGTAYEQYF
TRBV27	TRBJ2-1	CASSLTGTGGYNEQFF
TRBV9	TRBJ1-1	CASSDDRDEAFF
TRBV14	TRBJ1-4	CASSPERANLRGEKLFF
TRBV5-4	TRBJ1-2	CASSSQGQGRYGYTF
TRBV7-2	TRBJ1-2	CASSLEGTVNYGYTF
TRBV18	TRBJ2-1	CASSPQATNNEQFF
TRBV9	TRBJ2-2	CASSVVGWGANTGELFF
TRBV29-1	TRBJ2-3	CSVEGGSTDTQYF
TRBV24-1	TRBJ2-1	CATSDLSRAEYHEQFF
TRBV2	TRBJ1-6	CASRRGLGNSPLHF
TRBV7-2	TRBJ1-5	CASSLVGNSNQPQHF
TRBV28	TRBJ2-3	CASILAGMSTDTQYF
TRBV29-1	TRBJ1-2	CSVSYRGGGYTF
TRBV5-6	TRBJ1-4	CASSRTDRGNEKLFF
TRBV19	TRBJ1-2	CASSLGNYGYTF
TRBV5-1	TRBJ1-4	CASSRRPAEKLFF
TRBV2	TRBJ1-4	CASSGLGGLNDKLFF
TRBV13	TRBJ1-1	CASSQGQGTTEAFF
TRBV10-2	TRBJ1-2	CASSETGDYGYTF
TRBV6-6	TRBJ2-1	CASHRDGYNEQFF
TRBV5-1	TRBJ2-3	CASSLRRSGGAVDTQYF
TRBV4-3	TRBJ1-1	CASSQGQGDPDGAFF
TRBV6-5	TRBJ2-5	CASAPGGARETQYF
TRBV5-1	TRBJ2-7	CASSARTGGDYEQYF
TRBV19	TRBJ1-2	CASSIDTGGASGYTF
TRBV9	TRBJ2-2	CASSVGQGRTGELFF
TRBV15	TRBJ1-1	CATGGRKDLSEAFF
TRBV2	TRBJ1-4	CASSERTGGVEKLFF
TRBV5-1	TRBJ2-2	CASRPQGGPGELFF
TRBV7-9	TRBJ1-2	CASSLTGGSGYTF
TRBV2	TRBJ2-7	CASTEIPYEQYF
TRBV5-6	TRBJ1-1	CASSLQGGTEAFF
TRBV5-6	TRBJ2-7	CASSPGGQSINGQYF
TRBV5-1	TRBJ1-3	CASSLRTGTEDTIYF
TRBV7-2	TRBJ1-1	CASRFGDSDTEAFF
TRBV28	TRBJ1-5	CASSLRGADNQPQHF
TRBV2	TRBJ2-2	CASSSRANTGELFF
TRBV7-9	TRBJ1-5	CASSSRQGAWPQHF
TRBV7-3	TRBJ2-3	CASSILGLGLDTQYF
TRBV11-2	TRBJ2-7	CASSYAGDSAYEQYF
TRBV28	TRBJ1-2	CASSLKGAGYTF
TRBV5-1	TRBJ2-7	CASSTGTGDLNYEQYF
TRBV5-5	TRBJ2-7	CASSWTGYEQYF
TRBV6-4	TRBJ1-1	CASSDSEGGTEAFF
TRBV20-1	TRBJ1-2	CSASPGQGDSGYTF
TRBV12-3/TRBV12-4	TRBJ2-2	CASSEGNTGELFF